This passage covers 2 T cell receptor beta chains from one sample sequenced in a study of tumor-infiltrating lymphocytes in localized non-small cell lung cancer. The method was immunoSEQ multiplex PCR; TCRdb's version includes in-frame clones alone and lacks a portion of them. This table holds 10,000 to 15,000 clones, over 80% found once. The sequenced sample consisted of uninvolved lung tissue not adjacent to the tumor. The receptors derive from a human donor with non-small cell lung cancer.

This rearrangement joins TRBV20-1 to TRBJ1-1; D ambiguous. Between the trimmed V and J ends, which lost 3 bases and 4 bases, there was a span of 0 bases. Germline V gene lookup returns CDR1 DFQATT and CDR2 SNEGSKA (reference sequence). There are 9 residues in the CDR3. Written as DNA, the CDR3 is TGCAGTGCTAGCACTGAAGCTTTCTTT. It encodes CSASTEAFF.

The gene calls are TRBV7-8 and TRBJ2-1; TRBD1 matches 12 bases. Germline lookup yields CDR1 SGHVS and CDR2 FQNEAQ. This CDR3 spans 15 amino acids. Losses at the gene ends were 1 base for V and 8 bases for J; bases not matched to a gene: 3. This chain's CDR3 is CASSLGGTGGYEQFF. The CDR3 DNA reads TGTGCCAGCAGCTTAGGGGGGACAGGGGGCTATGAGCAGTTCTTC.